This T cell receptor beta chain was recovered during a study of blood T cell repertoires in COVID-19. The J segment lost 3 bases and the V segment lost 2 bases, leaving 6 bases of the junction unmatched. Germline CDR1 reads SEHNR; CDR2 reads FQNEAQ (reference sequence). This CDR3 region has 17 residues. The protocol was immunoSEQ multiplex PCR, while the TCRdb copy is restricted to in-frame clones and leaves out a portion. The sample holds about 140,000 clones, approximately 90% seen once. Recovered participants had two consecutive negative NP/OP PCR tests, healthcare professional clearance, or symptom resolution.

Sequencing was performed on PBMCs or T cells enriched from blood (not recorded which). The source is a man aged 45-65 years who had recovered from COVID-19. The chain links TRBV7-9 to TRBJ2-1, with 11 bases fitting TRBD2. The CDR3 loop is CASSLILAGGSYNEQFF. CDR3 bases: TGTGCCAGCAGCTTAATCCTAGCGGGGGGTAGCTACAATGAGCAGTTCTTC.